This T cell receptor (beta chain) is from a study of human T cells and chemical hapten exposure. The overall study: Patients having alopecia areata, totalis or universalis were mostly female.

Germline values: CDR1 DFQATT, CDR2 SNEGSKA (reference sequence). The length of the CDR3 is 14 residues. The germline V and J ends were trimmed by 0 bases and 5 bases, with 12 bases remaining between them. Study-level results: Given that the donors had alopecia, their immune response may differ from that seen in healthy people. TCRs above 1 in 1000 frequency did not change with DPC sensitization.

Methods used by the authors: Per sample, the median was around 100,000 TCRs, with values from roughly 23,000 to 700,000. TCRdb recomputed calls from the RACE reads with MiXCR, one row per CDR3 protein. The V and J calls and clone size come from TCRdb's table, not from the authors' own analysis. This sample yields some 80,000 distinct CDR3 sequences, of which roughly 10% are seen a single time; roughly 2.5% belongs to the top ten. In this sample, this clonotype turned up a few times. Its specificity is not known. The time point is: patch test 2, 6 weeks after DPC sensitization. This sample's treatment: therapeutic diphenylcyclopropenone sensitization with weekly scalp DPC.

The chain carries TRBV20-1 and TRBJ2-3; possibly TRBD1 for D (7 bases). The sample in question was whole blood, obtained in connection with sensitization to the hapten diphenylcyclopropenone (DPC). The TCR originated in a woman aged 25-40 years with alopecia areata. Some clones in this sample may be carry-over from other donors' samples. The CDR3 bases are TGCAGTGCTAGAGACCAGGGGGGTTTAGATACGCAGTATTTT. It codes for CSARDQGGLDTQYF.